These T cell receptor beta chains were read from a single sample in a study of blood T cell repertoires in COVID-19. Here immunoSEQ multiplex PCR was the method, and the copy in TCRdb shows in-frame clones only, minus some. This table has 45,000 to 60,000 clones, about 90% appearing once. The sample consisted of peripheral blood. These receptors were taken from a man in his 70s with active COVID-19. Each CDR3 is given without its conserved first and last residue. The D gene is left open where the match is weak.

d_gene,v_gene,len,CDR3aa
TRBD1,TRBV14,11,ASRGQPNEKLF
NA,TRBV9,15,ASSVAEGTSRNNEQF
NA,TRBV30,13,AWGGKDSLNEKLF
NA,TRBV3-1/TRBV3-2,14,ASSPPFLANQETQY
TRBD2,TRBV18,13,ASSPVLAGGNEQF
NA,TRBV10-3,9,ATQGSYGYT
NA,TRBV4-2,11,ASSQDRTGEQY
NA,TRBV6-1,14,ASSGKGRSNTGELF
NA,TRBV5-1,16,ASGHNEAGQSMNTEAF
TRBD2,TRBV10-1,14,ASFGRRGTHTGELF
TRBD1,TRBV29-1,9,SGQGADTQY
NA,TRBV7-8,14,ASSTMDISGTDTQY
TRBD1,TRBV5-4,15,ASSLTGVPSGANVLT
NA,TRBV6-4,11,ASSGAAGTEAF
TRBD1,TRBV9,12,ASSVGTENTEAF
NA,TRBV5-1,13,ASIRQDRVTDTQY
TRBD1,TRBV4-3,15,ASSQAPGQSYNSPLH
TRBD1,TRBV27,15,ASSLRTGPEWAYEQY
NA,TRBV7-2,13,ASSLGQGSEQPQH
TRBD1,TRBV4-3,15,ASSPGTGGGPTYEQY
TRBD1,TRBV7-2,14,ASSLNGQGAYNEQF
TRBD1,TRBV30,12,AWNRGRNTGELF
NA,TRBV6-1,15,ASSDPTHRKSNYGYT
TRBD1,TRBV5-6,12,ASSNRGQMYGYT
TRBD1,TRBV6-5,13,ASSSQTGRLYGYT
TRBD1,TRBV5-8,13,ASSSPGQGRLAQH
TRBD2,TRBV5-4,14,ASSFRTSGGYNEQF
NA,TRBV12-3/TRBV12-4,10,ASSLSGGGYT
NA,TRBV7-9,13,ASSLAGGLKEKLF
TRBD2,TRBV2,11,ASNKKTSEAQY
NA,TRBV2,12,ASSDLVEGGKLF
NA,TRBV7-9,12,ASSRDGVNTEAF
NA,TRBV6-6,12,ASSYSRGRAEAF
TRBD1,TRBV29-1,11,SAQTWDRDGYT
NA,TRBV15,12,ATNPGDSNEKLF
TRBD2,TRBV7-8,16,ASSLSLAGANSYNEQF
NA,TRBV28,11,ASIDTSNTEAF
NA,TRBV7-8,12,ASSLMVADTEAF
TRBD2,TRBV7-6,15,ASSPGLAGGITDTQY
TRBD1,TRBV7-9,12,ASSVTGENSPLH
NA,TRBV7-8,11,ASSLGESTEAF
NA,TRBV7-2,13,ASSLGSLHQETQY
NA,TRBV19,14,ASSRLQGFSNQPQH
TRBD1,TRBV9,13,ASSVATGGNTEAF
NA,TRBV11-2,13,ASSPEGRDGNTIY
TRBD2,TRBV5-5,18,ASSLLPDPGLAGGPDTQY
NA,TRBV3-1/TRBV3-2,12,ASSPGQNNSPLH
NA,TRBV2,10,AGASGSYEQY
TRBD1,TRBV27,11,ASQGDSYNEQF
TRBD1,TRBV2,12,ASSGQGAGEKLF
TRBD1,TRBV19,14,ASRDRTRGSGNTIY
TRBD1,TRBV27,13,ASSRDSFYNSPLH
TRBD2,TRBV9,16,ASSVAQVGGESYNEQF